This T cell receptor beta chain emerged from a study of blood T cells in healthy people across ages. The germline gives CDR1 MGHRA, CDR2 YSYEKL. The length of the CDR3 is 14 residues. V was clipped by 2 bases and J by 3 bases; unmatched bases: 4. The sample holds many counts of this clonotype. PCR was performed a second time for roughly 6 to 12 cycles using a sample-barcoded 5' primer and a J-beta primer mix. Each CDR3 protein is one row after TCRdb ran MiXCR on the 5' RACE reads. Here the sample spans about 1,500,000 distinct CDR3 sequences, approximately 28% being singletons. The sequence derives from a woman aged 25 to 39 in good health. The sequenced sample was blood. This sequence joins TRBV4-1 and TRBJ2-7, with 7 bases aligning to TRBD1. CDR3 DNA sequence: TGCGCCAGCAGCCAATCCGGGACAGACTACGAGCAGTACTTC. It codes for CASSQSGTDYEQYF.